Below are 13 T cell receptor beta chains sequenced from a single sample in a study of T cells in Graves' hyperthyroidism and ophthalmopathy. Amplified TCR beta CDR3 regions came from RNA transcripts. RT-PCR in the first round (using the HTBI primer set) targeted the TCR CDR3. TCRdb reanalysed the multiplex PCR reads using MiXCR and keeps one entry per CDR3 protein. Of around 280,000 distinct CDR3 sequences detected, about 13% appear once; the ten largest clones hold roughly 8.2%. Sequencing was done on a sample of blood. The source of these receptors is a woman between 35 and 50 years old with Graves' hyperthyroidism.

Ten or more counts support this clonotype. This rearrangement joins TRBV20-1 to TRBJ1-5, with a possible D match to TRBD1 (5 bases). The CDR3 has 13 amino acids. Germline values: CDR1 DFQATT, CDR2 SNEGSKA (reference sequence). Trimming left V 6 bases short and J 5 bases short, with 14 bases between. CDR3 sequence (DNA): TGCAGTGCGGGCGGGGGGGTCGATCAGCCCCAGCATTTT. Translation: CSAGGGVDQPQHF.

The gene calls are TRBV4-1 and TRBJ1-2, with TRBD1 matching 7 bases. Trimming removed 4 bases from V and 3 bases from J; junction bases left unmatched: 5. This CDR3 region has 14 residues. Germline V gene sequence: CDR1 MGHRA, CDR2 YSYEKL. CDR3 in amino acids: CASSPRDSHYGYTF. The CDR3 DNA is TGCGCCAGCAGCCCACGGGACAGCCACTATGGCTACACCTTC.

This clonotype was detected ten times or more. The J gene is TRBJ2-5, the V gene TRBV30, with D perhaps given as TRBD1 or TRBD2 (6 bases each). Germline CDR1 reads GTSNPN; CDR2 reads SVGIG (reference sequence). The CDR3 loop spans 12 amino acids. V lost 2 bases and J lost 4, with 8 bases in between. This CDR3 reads CAWSWGAETQYF. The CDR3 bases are TGTGCCTGGAGTTGGGGGGCAGAGACCCAGTACTTC.

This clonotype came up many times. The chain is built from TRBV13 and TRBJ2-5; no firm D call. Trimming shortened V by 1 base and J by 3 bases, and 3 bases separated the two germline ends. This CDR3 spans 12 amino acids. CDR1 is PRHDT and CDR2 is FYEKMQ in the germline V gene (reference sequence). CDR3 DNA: TGTGCCAGCAGCTTAGATGAAGAGACCCAGTACTTC. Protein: CASSLDEETQYF.

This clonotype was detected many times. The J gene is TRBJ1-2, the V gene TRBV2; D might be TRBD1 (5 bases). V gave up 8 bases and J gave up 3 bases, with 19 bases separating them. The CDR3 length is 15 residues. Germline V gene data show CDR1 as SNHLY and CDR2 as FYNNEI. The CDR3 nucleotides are TGTGCCAGCGCACGACAGCTTGGGTCTGACTATGGCTACACCTTC. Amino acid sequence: CASARQLGSDYGYTF.

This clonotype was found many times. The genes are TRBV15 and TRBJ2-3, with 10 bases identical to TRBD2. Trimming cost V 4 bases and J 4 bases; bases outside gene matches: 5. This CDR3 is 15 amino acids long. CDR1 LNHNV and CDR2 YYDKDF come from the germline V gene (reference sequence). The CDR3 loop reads CATSNLAGVADTQYF. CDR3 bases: TGTGCCACCAGCAACCTAGCGGGAGTCGCAGATACGCAGTATTTT. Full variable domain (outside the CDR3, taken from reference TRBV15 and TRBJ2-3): DAMVIQNPRYQVTQFGKPVTLSCSQTLNHNVMYWYQQKSSQAPKLLFHYYDKDFNNEADTPDNFQSRRPNTSFCFLDIRSPGLGDTAMYLCATSNLAGVADTQYFGPGTRLTVL.

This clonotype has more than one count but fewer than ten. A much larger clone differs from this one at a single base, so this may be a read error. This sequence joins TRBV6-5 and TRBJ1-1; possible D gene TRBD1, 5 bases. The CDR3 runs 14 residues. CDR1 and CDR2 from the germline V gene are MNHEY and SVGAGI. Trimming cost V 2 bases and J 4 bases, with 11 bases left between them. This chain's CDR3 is CASSYGRGGTEAFF. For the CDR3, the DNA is TGTGCCAGCAGTTACGGAAGGGGAGGCACTGAAGCTTTCTTT.

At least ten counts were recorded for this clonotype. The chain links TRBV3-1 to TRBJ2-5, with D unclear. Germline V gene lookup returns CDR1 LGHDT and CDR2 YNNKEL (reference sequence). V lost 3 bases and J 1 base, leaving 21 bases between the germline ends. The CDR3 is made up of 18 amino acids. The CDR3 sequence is CASSQDLAGLGLQETQYF. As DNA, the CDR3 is TGTGCCAGCAGCCAGGATCTGGCAGGCCTGGGCCTCCAAGAGACCCAGTACTTC.

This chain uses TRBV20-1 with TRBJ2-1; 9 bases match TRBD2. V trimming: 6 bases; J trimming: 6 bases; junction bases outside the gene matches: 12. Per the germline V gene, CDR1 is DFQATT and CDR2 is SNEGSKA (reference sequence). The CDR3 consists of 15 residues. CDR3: CSASPRGGGGNEQFF. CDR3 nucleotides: TGCAGTGCCTCGCCGAGGGGCGGGGGGGGCAATGAGCAGTTCTTC.

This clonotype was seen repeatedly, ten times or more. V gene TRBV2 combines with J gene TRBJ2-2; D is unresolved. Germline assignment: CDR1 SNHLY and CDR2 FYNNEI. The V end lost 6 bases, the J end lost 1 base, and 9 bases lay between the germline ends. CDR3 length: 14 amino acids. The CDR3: CASSNTGNTGELFF. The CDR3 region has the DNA TGTGCCAGCAGCAACACGGGGAACACCGGGGAGCTGTTTTTT.

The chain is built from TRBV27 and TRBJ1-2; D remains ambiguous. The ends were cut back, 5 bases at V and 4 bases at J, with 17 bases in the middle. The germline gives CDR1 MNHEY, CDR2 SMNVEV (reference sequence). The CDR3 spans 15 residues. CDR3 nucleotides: TGTGCCAGCAGTCCCACGGACGGCTTTTTCTATGGCTACACCTTC. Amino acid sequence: CASSPTDGFFYGYTF.

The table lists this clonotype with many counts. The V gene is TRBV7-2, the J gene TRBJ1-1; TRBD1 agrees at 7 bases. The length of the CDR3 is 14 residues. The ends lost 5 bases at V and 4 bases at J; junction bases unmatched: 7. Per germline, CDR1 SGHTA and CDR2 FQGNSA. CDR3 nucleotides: TGTGCCAGCAGCGACAGGGTTCGTCGCACTGAAGCTTTCTTT. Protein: CASSDRVRRTEAFF.

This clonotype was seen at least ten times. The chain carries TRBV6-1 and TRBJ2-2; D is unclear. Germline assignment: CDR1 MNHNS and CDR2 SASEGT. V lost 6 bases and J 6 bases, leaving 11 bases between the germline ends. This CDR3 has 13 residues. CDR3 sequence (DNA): TGTGCCAGCAGCCAAACTTCTTCCGGGGAGCTGTTTTTT. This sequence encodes CASSQTSSGELFF.